These 2 T cell receptor beta chains were sequenced from one sample in a study of glioma-infiltrating T cells after dendritic cell vaccination. Time point noted: after dendritic cell vaccination, including at tumor progression/relapse. Using immunoSEQ multiplex PCR, the repertoire was profiled, and TCRdb retains in-frame clones only, with some absent. The table lists around 78,000 clones, 85% of them singletons. The sample was blood, taken after dendritic cell vaccination. The receptors originated from a human donor with glioblastoma.

This chain links TRBV14 with TRBJ2-1; D uncertain. V was cut by 0 bases and J by 0 bases, with 9 bases left in between. The CDR3 loop spans 16 amino acids. Germline-derived CDR1 and CDR2 are SGHDN and FVKESK. CDR3 in DNA: TGTGCCAGCAGCCAAGATGTCCGGTACTCCTACAATGAGCAGTTCTTC. Protein product: CASSQDVRYSYNEQFF. The variable domain in full, completed from reference TRBV14 and TRBJ2-1, reads EAGVTQFPSHSVIEKGQTVTLRCDPISGHDNLYWYRRVMGKEIKFLLHFVKESKQDESGMPNNRFLAERTGGTYSTLKVQPAELEDSGVYFCASSQDVRYSYNEQFFGPGTRLTVL.

The gene calls are TRBV4-3 and TRBJ1-6; D not certain. Germline values: CDR1 LGHNA, CDR2 YSLEER. Trimming took 0 bases from V and 8 from J, leaving 8 bases between them. The CDR3 totals 14 residues. Here the CDR3 DNA reads TGCGCCAGCAGCCAAGAAGGAGAGTATTCACCCCTCCACTTT. It codes for CASSQEGEYSPLHF.